This T cell receptor beta chain emerged from a study of beta chain features in type 1 diabetes. The CDR3 covers 11 residues. Germline CDR1 and CDR2: DFQATT and SNEGSKA (reference sequence). cDNA synthesis used the whole RNA isolate, giving expressed TCRB sequences. Only in-frame clones appear in the TCRdb table, and some are missing; sequencing was by immunoSEQ multiplex PCR. In the table there are approximately 380,000 clones, around 16% of which are singletons. The TCR was taken from a woman aged 18-29 years in good health. Material: naive CD4+ T cells from blood. This chain joins TRBV20-1 and TRBJ1-1, with D perhaps TRBD1 (5 bases). The CDR3 loop reads CTLGTSGGAFF. In DNA, the CDR3 is TGCACCCTGGGGACCTCGGGAGGAGCTTTCTTT.